This T cell receptor beta chain was observed in a study of blood T cell repertoires in COVID-19. Turning to the study itself: COVID-19 samples from acute and convalescent phases originated in the United States, Italy and Spain. Nucleic acid was either cDNA or gDNA, and it came from T cells, B-cell-depleted T cells, or PBMCs.

The CDR3 has 15 amino acids. Per the germline V gene, CDR1 is MDHEN and CDR2 is SYDVKM. Unmatched junction bases numbered 6, after V lost 5 bases and J lost 0 bases. How the authors handled the data: Estimation of nucleated cell counts was performed using reference gene primer amplification. Method: immunoSEQ multiplex PCR; TCRdb's copy keeps in-frame clones and lacks some. Clonal size and the V and J genes are those of that table, whereas D and trimming came from the DNA. The sample lists more than 150,000 clones; roughly 90% were seen once. The sequenced sample was peripheral blood. The clonotype comes from an older man with active or convalescent COVID-19. The chain combines TRBV28 with TRBJ2-7; 8 nucleotides line up with TRBD2. The CDR3 nucleotides read TGTGCCAGCAGTGACGCCGGGACTAGCTCCTACGAGCAGTACTTC. Its protein product is CASSDAGTSSYEQYF. The full variable domain, with the rest looked up from reference TRBV28 and TRBJ2-7, is DVKVTQSSRYLVKRTGEKVFLECVQDMDHENMFWYRQDPGLGLRLIYFSYDVKMKEKGDIPEGYSVSREKKERFSLILESASTNQTSMYLCASSDAGTSSYEQYFGPGTRLTVT.